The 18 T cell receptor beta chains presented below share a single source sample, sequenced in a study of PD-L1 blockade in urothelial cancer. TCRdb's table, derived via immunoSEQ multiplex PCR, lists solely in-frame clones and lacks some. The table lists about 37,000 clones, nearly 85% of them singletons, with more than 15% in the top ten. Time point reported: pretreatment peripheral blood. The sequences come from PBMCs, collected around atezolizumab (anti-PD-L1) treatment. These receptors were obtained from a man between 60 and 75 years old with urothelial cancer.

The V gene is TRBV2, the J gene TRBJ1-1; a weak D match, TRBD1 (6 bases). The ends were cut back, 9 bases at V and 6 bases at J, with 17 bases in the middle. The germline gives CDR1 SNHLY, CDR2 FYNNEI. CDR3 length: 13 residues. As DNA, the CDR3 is TGTGCCAGATCGTTAGGGGGGGCGGCTGAAGCTTTCTTT. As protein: CARSLGGAAEAFF.

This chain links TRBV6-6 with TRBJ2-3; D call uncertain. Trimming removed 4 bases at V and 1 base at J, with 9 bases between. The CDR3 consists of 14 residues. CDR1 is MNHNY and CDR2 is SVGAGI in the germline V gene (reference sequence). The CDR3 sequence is CASSLEQRTDTQYF. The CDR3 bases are TGTGCCAGCAGTTTAGAGCAACGCACAGATACGCAGTATTTT.

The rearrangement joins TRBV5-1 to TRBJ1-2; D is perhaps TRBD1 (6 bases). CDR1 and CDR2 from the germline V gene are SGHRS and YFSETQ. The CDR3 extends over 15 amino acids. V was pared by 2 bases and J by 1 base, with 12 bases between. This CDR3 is CASSLLGALNYGYTF. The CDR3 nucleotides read TGCGCCAGCAGCTTATTGGGGGCTCTTAACTATGGCTACACCTTC.

CDR3 DNA sequence: TGTGCCAGCTCATTTTACAGGAGCCCCGGGACTAGCGGGAGACGGGACACAGATACGCAGTATTTT. Amino acids: CASSFYRSPGTSGRRDTDTQYF. The chain links TRBV18 to TRBJ2-3, with 14 bases that match TRBD2. V trimming: 5 bases; J trimming: 2 bases; junction bases outside the gene matches: 21. Germline V CDR1 and CDR2: KGHSH, LQKENI. This CDR3 contains 22 residues.

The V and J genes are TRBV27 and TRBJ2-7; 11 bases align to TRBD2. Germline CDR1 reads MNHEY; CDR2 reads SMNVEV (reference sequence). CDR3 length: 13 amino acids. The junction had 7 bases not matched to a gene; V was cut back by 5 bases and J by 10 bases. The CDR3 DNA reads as TGTGCCAGCAGTCGGACTAGCGGGTACCGTCAGTACTTC. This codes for CASSRTSGYRQYF.

CDR3 region: CASSYLPGSGDIQYF. The CDR3 DNA reads TGTGCCAGCAGTTACCTCCCGGGGTCTGGAGACATTCAGTACTTC. The chain combines TRBV6-6 with TRBJ2-4; tentative D call: TRBD2 (5 bases). Trimming stripped 2 bases from V and 8 bases from J, with 16 bases between. Germline V gene lookup returns CDR1 MNHNY and CDR2 SVGAGI (reference sequence). This CDR3 region has 15 residues.

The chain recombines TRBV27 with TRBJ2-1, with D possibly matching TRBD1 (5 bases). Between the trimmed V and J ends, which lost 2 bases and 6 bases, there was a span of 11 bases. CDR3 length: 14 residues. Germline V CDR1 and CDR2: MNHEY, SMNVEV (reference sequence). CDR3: CASSLEWGPNEQFF. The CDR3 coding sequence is TGTGCCAGCAGTTTAGAGTGGGGCCCCAATGAGCAGTTCTTC.

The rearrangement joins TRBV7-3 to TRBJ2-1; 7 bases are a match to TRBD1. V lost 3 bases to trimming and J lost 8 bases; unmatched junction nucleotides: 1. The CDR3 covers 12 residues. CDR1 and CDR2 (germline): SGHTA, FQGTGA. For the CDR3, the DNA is TGTGCCAGCAGCTTCGGACAGGATGAGCAGTTCTTC. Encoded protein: CASSFGQDEQFF.

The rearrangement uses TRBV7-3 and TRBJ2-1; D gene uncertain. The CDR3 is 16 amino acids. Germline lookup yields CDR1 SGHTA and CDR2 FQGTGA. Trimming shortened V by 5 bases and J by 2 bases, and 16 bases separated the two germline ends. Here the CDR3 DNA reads TGTGCCAGCAGCCCCCCCCCGCGAAGCGCCTACAATGAGCAGTTCTTC. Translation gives CASSPPPRSAYNEQFF.

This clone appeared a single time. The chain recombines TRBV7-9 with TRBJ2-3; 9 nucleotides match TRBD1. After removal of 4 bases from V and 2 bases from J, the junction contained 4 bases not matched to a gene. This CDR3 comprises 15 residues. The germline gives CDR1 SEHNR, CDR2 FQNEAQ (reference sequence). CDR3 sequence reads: CASSWDRESTDTQYF. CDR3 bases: TGTGCCAGCAGCTGGGACAGGGAATCCACAGATACGCAGTATTTT.

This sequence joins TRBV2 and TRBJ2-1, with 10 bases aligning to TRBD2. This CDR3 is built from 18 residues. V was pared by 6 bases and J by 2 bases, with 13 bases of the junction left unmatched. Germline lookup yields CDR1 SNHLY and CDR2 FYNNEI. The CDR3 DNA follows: TGTGCCAGCAGCCTACCGTCTAGCGGGAGTAGTACCTACAATGAGCAGTTCTTC. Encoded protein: CASSLPSSGSSTYNEQFF.

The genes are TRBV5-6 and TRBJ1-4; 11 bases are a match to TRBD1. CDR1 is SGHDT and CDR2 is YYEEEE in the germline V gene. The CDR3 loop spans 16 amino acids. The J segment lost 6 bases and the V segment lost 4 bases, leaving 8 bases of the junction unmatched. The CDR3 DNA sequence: TGTGCCAGCAGCGCCGGGACAGGGGGTTTGGATGAAAAACTGTTTTTT. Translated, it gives CASSAGTGGLDEKLFF.

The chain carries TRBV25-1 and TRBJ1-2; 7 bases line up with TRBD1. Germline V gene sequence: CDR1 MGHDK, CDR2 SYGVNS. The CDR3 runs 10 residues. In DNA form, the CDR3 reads TGTTTTGACAGGGAGGAAGGCTACACCTTC. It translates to CFDREEGYTF.

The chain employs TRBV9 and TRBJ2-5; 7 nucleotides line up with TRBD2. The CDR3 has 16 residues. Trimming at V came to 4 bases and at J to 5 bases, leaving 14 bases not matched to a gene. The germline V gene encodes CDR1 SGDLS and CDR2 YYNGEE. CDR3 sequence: CASSQTPWEGRETQYF. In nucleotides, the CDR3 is TGTGCCAGCAGCCAGACCCCTTGGGAGGGTCGGGAGACCCAGTACTTC. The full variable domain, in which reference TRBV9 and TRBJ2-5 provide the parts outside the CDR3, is DSGVTQTPKHLITATGQRVTLRCSPRSGDLSVYWYQQSLDQGLQFLIQYYNGEERAKGNILERFSAQQFPDLHSELNLSSLELGDSALYFCASSQTPWEGRETQYFGPGTRLLVL.

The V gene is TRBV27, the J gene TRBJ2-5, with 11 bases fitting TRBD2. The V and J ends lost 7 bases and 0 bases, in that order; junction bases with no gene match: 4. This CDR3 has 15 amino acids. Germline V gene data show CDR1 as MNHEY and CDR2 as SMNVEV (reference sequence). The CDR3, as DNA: TGTGCCAGCACCAGGACTAGCGGGTACCAAGAGACCCAGTACTTC. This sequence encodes CASTRTSGYQETQYF.

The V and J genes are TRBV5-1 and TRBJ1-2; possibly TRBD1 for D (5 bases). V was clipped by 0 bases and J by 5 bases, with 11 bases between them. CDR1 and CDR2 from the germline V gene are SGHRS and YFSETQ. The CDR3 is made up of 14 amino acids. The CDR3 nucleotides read TGCGCCAGCAGCTTGGCAGACAGCCGGTATGGCTACACCTTC. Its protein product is CASSLADSRYGYTF. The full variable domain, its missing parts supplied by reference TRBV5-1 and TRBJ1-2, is KAGVTQTPRYLIKTRGQQVTLSCSPISGHRSVSWYQQTPGQGLQFLFEYFSETQRNKGNFPGRFSGRQFSNSRSEMNVSTLELGDSALYLCASSLADSRYGYTFGSGTRLTVV.

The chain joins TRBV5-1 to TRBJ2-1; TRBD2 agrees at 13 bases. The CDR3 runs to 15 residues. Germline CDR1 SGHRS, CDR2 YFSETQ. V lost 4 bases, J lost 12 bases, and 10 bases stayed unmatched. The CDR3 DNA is TGCGCCAGCAGCCCCGGACTAGCGGGAGATTTGGGGCAGTTCTTC. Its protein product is CASSPGLAGDLGQFF.

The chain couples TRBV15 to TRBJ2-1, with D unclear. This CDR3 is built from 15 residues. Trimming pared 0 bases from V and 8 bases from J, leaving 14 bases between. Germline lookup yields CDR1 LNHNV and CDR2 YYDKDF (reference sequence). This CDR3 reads CATSREGESVYEQFF. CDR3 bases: TGTGCCACCAGCAGAGAGGGCGAATCTGTGTATGAGCAGTTCTTC.